This is a list of T cell receptor beta chains from one sample in a study of blood T cell repertoires in COVID-19. The table came from immunoSEQ multiplex PCR; TCRdb's copy has only in-frame clones and leaves some out. The sample records 37,000 or so clones, roughly 73% being singletons. The sample was peripheral blood. All receptors derive from a man aged 55-75 years with acute or convalescent COVID-19. Each CDR3 is given with its conserved first and last residue. The D gene is left open where the match is weak. The listing skips clone size in some rows; elsewhere it reads once, few, many or a size class.

j_call | clone_size | d_call | v_call | cdr3_nt | cdr3_aa
TRBJ1-2 | few | NA | TRBV12-3/TRBV12-4 | TGTGCCAGCAGTTTAGCGAGCCGCTATGGCTACACCTTC | CASSLASRYGYTF
TRBJ2-7 | NA | NA | TRBV7-9 | TGTGCCAGCAGCCATCCCTTGGAGTACGAGCAGTACTTC | CASSHPLEYEQYF
TRBJ2-1 | NA | NA | TRBV6-1 | TGTGCCAGCAGACAATCCTACAATGAGCAGTTCTTC | CASRQSYNEQFF
TRBJ1-1 | NA | NA | TRBV2 | TGTGCCAGCAGTGAAGTCAGACTAAACACTGAAGCTTTCTTT | CASSEVRLNTEAFF
TRBJ2-3 | NA | NA | TRBV6-6 | TGTGCCAGCAGTCGTAGGGACTCCGACTACAACACAGATACGCAGTATTTT | CASSRRDSDYNTDTQYF
TRBJ2-3 | NA | NA | TRBV9 | TGTGCCAGCAGCGCCGGTCTTCAAGGGGGCACAGATACGCAGTATTTT | CASSAGLQGGTDTQYF
TRBJ1-1 | many | TRBD1 | TRBV25-1 | TGTGCCAGCAGACTACAGGGGTTGAACACTGAAGCTTTCTTT | CASRLQGLNTEAFF
TRBJ1-2 | NA | TRBD1 | TRBV6-5 | TGTGCCACGGAAGGGGGCGCGGCTGGCTACACCTTC | CATEGGAAGYTF
TRBJ1-2 | NA | TRBD1 | TRBV5-1 | TGCGCCAGTTCCAGGGGGGACGGCTATGGCTACACCTTC | CASSRGDGYGYTF
TRBJ1-6 | few | NA | TRBV6-5 | TGTGCCAGCAGGCGGATTAATTCACCCCTCCACTTT | CASRRINSPLHF
TRBJ2-7 | NA | NA | TRBV11-2 | TGTGCCAGCAGCTTAGTAGGCTCTAGAGAGGGCGAGCAGTACTTC | CASSLVGSREGEQYF